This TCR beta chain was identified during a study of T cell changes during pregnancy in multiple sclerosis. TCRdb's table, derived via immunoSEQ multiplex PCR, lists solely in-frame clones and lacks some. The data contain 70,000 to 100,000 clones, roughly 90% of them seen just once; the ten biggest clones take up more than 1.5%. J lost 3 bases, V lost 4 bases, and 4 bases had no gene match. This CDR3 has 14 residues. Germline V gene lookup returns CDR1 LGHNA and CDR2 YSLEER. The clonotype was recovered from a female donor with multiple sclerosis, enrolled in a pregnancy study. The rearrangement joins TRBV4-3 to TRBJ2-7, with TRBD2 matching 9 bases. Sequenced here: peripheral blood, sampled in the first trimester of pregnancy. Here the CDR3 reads CASSPTSGLYEQYF. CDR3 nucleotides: TGCGCCAGCAGCCCCACTAGCGGGCTCTACGAGCAGTACTTC.